Listed below are T cell receptor beta chains from one sample, sequenced in a study of blood T cell repertoires in COVID-19. Using immunoSEQ multiplex PCR, the repertoire was profiled, and TCRdb retains in-frame clones only, with some absent. Of about 230,000 clones listed, approximately 80% are singletons. The sample was PBMCs or T cells enriched from blood (not recorded which). Source of these receptors: a man aged 55-75 years who had recovered from COVID-19. Both conserved end residues are part of each CDR3. A D gene is named only where the DNA matches it firmly. Rows give clone size only sometimes, using once, few, many, or a class for an expanded clone.

abundance: -
j_gene: TRBJ1-4
len: 15
v_gene: TRBV4-2
d_gene: -
CDR3aa: CASSQVSQGDEKLFF
CDR3nt: TGTGCCAGCAGCCAAGTGTCTCAGGGTGATGAAAAACTGTTTTTT

abundance: few
j_gene: TRBJ2-7
len: 16
v_gene: TRBV10-3
d_gene: TRBD1
CDR3aa: CAISARTGTGAYEQYF
CDR3nt: TGTGCCATCAGTGCGCGGACCGGGACAGGGGCCTACGAGCAGTACTTC

abundance: -
j_gene: TRBJ1-5
len: 14
v_gene: TRBV7-9
d_gene: TRBD1
CDR3aa: CASSRTGVDQPQHF
CDR3nt: TGTGCCAGCAGCCGAACAGGGGTAGATCAGCCCCAGCATTTT

abundance: -
j_gene: TRBJ2-4
len: 18
v_gene: TRBV19
d_gene: TRBD2
CDR3aa: CASSISRERGNLKNIQYF
CDR3nt: TGTGCCAGTAGTATCAGTAGGGAGCGGGGCAACCTCAAAAACATTCAGTACTTC

abundance: -
j_gene: TRBJ1-2
len: 13
v_gene: TRBV18
d_gene: TRBD1
CDR3aa: CASSDGTDYGYTF
CDR3nt: TGTGCCAGCTCAGACGGGACAGACTATGGCTACACCTTC

abundance: -
j_gene: TRBJ2-3
len: 14
v_gene: TRBV6-5
d_gene: -
CDR3aa: CASSPRDLRDTQYF
CDR3nt: TGTGCCAGCAGTCCACGGGATTTGCGAGATACGCAGTATTTT

abundance: -
j_gene: TRBJ2-3
len: 13
v_gene: TRBV5-5
d_gene: -
CDR3aa: CASSFPGADTQYF
CDR3nt: TGTGCCAGCAGCTTCCCAGGGGCAGATACGCAGTATTTT

abundance: -
j_gene: TRBJ2-4
len: 17
v_gene: TRBV6-2/TRBV6-3
d_gene: TRBD1
CDR3aa: CASSTGGYDVTKNIQYF
CDR3nt: TGTGCCAGCAGCACAGGGGGTTATGATGTTACCAAAAACATTCAGTACTTC

abundance: -
j_gene: TRBJ1-6
len: 14
v_gene: TRBV5-5
d_gene: -
CDR3aa: CASGLQETNSPLHF
CDR3nt: TGTGCCAGCGGTCTACAGGAGACTAATTCACCCCTCCACTTT

abundance: -
j_gene: TRBJ1-3
len: 16
v_gene: TRBV18
d_gene: -
CDR3aa: CASSLGRPISGNTIYF
CDR3nt: TGTGCCAGCTCCCTGGGGAGACCCATCTCTGGAAACACCATATATTTT

abundance: -
j_gene: TRBJ1-1
len: 13
v_gene: TRBV9
d_gene: -
CDR3aa: CASSVAPDTEAFF
CDR3nt: TGTGCCAGCAGCGTAGCTCCGGACACTGAAGCTTTCTTT

abundance: -
j_gene: TRBJ1-3
len: 15
v_gene: TRBV4-3
d_gene: -
CDR3aa: CASSQPGQTGNTIYF
CDR3nt: TGCGCCAGCAGCCAACCGGGACAAACGGGAAACACCATATATTTT

abundance: -
j_gene: TRBJ2-7
len: 14
v_gene: TRBV12-5
d_gene: -
CDR3aa: CASGLGRQVHEQYF
CDR3nt: TGTGCTAGTGGTTTGGGAAGACAAGTGCACGAGCAGTACTTC

abundance: -
j_gene: TRBJ2-1
len: 15
v_gene: TRBV5-1
d_gene: TRBD2
CDR3aa: CASSSTSGGYNEQFF
CDR3nt: TGCGCCAGCAGCTCAACTAGCGGGGGGTACAATGAGCAGTTCTTC

abundance: -
j_gene: TRBJ1-2
len: 12
v_gene: TRBV2
d_gene: -
CDR3aa: CASRSDSYGYTF
CDR3nt: TGTGCCAGCAGATCGGACAGCTATGGCTACACCTTC

abundance: -
j_gene: TRBJ2-1
len: 14
v_gene: TRBV11-3
d_gene: -
CDR3aa: CASSLALVLNEQFF
CDR3nt: TGTGCCAGCAGCTTAGCACTCGTTCTCAATGAGCAGTTCTTC

abundance: -
j_gene: TRBJ1-2
len: 14
v_gene: TRBV7-9
d_gene: -
CDR3aa: CASSSPTRPGGYTF
CDR3nt: TGTGCCAGCAGCTCACCGACCCGGCCGGGTGGCTACACCTTC

abundance: once
j_gene: TRBJ1-1
len: 16
v_gene: TRBV3-1/TRBV3-2
d_gene: -
CDR3aa: CASSQIPPQGGTEAFF
CDR3nt: TGTGCCAGCAGCCAAATACCCCCCCAGGGAGGCACTGAAGCTTTCTTT

abundance: -
j_gene: TRBJ2-5
len: 15
v_gene: TRBV7-2
d_gene: -
CDR3aa: CASGSTGPRYETQYF
CDR3nt: TGTGCCAGCGGGTCTACAGGGCCTCGGTACGAGACCCAGTACTTC

abundance: -
j_gene: TRBJ2-3
len: 16
v_gene: TRBV7-9
d_gene: TRBD1
CDR3aa: CASSLLWTGSTDTQYF
CDR3nt: TGTGCCAGCAGCCTTCTTTGGACAGGGAGCACAGATACGCAGTATTTT

abundance: few
j_gene: TRBJ1-2
len: 15
v_gene: TRBV25-1
d_gene: TRBD1
CDR3aa: CASSAGQGSPYGYTF
CDR3nt: TGTGCCAGCAGTGCGGGACAGGGGAGCCCCTATGGCTACACCTTC

abundance: -
j_gene: TRBJ2-1
len: 16
v_gene: TRBV29-1
d_gene: TRBD1
CDR3aa: CSVSVQGANSYNEQFF
CDR3nt: TGCAGCGTCTCAGTCCAGGGGGCGAATTCCTACAATGAGCAGTTCTTC

abundance: -
j_gene: TRBJ2-1
len: 13
v_gene: TRBV12-5
d_gene: TRBD1
CDR3aa: CASGLRSGGEQFF
CDR3nt: TGTGCTAGTGGTTTGAGATCAGGGGGCGAGCAGTTCTTC

abundance: few
j_gene: TRBJ1-1
len: 16
v_gene: TRBV18
d_gene: TRBD1
CDR3aa: CASSRALGGSGTEAFF
CDR3nt: TGTGCCAGCTCTCGAGCCCTAGGGGGCTCGGGAACTGAAGCTTTCTTT

abundance: few
j_gene: TRBJ1-1
len: 14
v_gene: TRBV30
d_gene: TRBD1
CDR3aa: CAWSVKGASTEAFF
CDR3nt: TGTGCCTGGAGTGTGAAGGGGGCGAGCACTGAAGCTTTCTTT

abundance: many
j_gene: TRBJ2-5
len: 12
v_gene: TRBV30
d_gene: -
CDR3aa: CAWGVDKETQYF
CDR3nt: TGTGCCTGGGGGGTGGACAAGGAGACCCAGTACTTC

abundance: -
j_gene: TRBJ2-2
len: 15
v_gene: TRBV11-3
d_gene: TRBD1
CDR3aa: CASSQDRGRTGELFF
CDR3nt: TGTGCCAGCAGCCAAGACAGGGGGCGTACCGGGGAGCTGTTTTTT

abundance: -
j_gene: TRBJ2-1
len: 15
v_gene: TRBV7-3
d_gene: TRBD1
CDR3aa: CASSFGTGGWDEQFF
CDR3nt: TGTGCCAGCAGCTTTGGGACAGGGGGCTGGGATGAGCAGTTCTTC